The sequence of this TCR beta chain was determined in a study of blood T cell repertoires in COVID-19. Produced via immunoSEQ multiplex PCR; TCRdb's table is partial and in-frame only. Of about 160,000 clones in the sample, 77% were seen once. This CDR3 comprises 15 residues. Germline CDR1 is SGHRS and CDR2 is YFSETQ. Trimming cost V 4 bases and J 2 bases, with 15 bases left between them. This clone appeared a few times. The chain is built from TRBV5-1 and TRBJ1-2, with a weak D call TRBD1 (5 bases). The source material was peripheral blood. This receptor was obtained from a man between 65 and 79 years old with acute or convalescent COVID-19. The CDR3 loop is CASSPAGQMNYGYTF. The CDR3 DNA sequence: TGCGCCAGCAGCCCCGCGGGGCAGATGAACTATGGCTACACCTTC.